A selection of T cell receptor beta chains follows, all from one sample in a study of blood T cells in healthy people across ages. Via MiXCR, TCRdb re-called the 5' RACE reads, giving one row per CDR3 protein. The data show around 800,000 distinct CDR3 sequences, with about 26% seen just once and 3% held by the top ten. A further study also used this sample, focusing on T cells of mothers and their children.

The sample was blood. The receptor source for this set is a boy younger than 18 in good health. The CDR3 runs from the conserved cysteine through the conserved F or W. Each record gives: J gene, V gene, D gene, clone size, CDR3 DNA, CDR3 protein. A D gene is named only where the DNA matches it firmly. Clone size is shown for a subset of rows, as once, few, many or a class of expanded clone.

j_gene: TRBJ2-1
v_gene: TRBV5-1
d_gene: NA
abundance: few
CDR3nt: TGCGCCAGCAGCTCCCGATACCCCTCTAAATACAGGGAGCAGTTCTTC
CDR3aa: CASSSRYPSKYREQFF

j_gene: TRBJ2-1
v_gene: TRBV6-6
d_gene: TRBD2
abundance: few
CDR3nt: TGTGCCAGCAGTTACCCTCTAGCGGGGTCCTACAATGAGCAGTTCTTC
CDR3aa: CASSYPLAGSYNEQFF

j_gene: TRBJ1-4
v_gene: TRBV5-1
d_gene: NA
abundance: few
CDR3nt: TGCGCCAGCAGCTTGCAGAGTAATGAAAAACTGTTTTTT
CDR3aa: CASSLQSNEKLFF

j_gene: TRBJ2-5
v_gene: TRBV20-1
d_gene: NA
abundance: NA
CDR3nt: TGCAGTGCTAGGGCTAGCGAGACCCAGTACTTC
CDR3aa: CSARASETQYF

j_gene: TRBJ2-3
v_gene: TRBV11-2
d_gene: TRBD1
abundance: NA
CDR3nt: TGTGCCAGCAGCTTACGGGGACAGGGGGATACGCAGTATTTT
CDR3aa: CASSLRGQGDTQYF

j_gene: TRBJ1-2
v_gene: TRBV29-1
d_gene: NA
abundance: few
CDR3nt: TGCAGCGCCCCCGATACGGAGAACTATGGCTACACCTTC
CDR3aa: CSAPDTENYGYTF

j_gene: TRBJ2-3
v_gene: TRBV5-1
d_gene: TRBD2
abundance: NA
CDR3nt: TGCGCCAGCAGCTTGGAGCGGGAGGCGCAGTATTTT
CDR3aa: CASSLEREAQYF

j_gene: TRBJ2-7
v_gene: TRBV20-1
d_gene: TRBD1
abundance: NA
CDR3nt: TGCAGTGCCGGAGGAGGCTGGGGACAGAGCTCCTACGAGCAGTACTTC
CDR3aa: CSAGGGWGQSSYEQYF

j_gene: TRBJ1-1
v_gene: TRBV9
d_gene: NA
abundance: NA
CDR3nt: TGTGCCAGCAGCGCCGGGGGGGGGTTAAACACTGAAGCTTTCTTT
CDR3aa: CASSAGGGLNTEAFF

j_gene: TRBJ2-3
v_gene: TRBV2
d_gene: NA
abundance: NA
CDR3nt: TGTGCCAGCATGGCCGACCAGGGTCATACGCAGTATTTT
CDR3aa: CASMADQGHTQYF

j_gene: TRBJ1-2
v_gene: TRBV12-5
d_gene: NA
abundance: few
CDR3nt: TGTGCTAGTGGTTTACAAGGACGACAGCGAAATGGCTACACCTTC
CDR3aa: CASGLQGRQRNGYTF

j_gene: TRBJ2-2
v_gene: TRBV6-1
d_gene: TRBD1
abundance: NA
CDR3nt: TGTGCCGGACAGGGGGAAAACACCGGGGAGCTGTTTTTT
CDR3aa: CAGQGENTGELFF

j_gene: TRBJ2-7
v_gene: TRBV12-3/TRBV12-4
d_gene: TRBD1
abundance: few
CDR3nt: TGTGCCAGCAGTTCACCGGGACAGTGGGCCTACGAGCAGTACTTC
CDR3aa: CASSSPGQWAYEQYF

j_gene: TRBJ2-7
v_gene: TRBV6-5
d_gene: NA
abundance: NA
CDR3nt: TGTGCCAGCAGTTACAAGGGCCTAAGCTCCTACGAGCAGTACTTC
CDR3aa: CASSYKGLSSYEQYF

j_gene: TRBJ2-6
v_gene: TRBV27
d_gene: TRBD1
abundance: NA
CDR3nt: TGTGCCAGCTCGGGACAGGTCTTATCTGGGGCCAACGTCCTGACTTTC
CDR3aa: CASSGQVLSGANVLTF

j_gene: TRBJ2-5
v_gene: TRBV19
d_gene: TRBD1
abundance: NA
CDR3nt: TGTGCCAGCAGTTCTTGGGGACAGGGTATCGGAGAGACCCAGTACTTC
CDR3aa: CASSSWGQGIGETQYF

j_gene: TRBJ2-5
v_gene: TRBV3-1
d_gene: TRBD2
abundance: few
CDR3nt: TGTGCCAGCAGCCAAGAAGGGAATAGCGGGGGGAACCAAGAGACCCAGTACTTC
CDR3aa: CASSQEGNSGGNQETQYF

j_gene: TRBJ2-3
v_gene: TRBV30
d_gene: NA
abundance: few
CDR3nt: TGTGCCTGGAGCCCGGCCCGCGATACGCAGTATTTT
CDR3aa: CAWSPARDTQYF

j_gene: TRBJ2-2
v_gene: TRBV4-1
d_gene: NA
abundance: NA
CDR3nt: TGCGCCAGCAGCCATCATTCCGGGACCCCCGGGGAGCTGTTTTTT
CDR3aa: CASSHHSGTPGELFF

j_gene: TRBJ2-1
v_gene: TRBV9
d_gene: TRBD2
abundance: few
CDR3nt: TGTGCCAGCAGCCCAGGTCCCGGGGCTAGCGGGGGCGGAGAGCAGTTCTTC
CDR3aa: CASSPGPGASGGGEQFF

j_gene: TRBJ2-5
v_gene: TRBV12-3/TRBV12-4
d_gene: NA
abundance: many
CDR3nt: TGTGCCAGCAGGGCCTTGACAGCTGAGACCCAGTACTTC
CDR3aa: CASRALTAETQYF

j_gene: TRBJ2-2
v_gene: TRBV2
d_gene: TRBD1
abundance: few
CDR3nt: TGTGCCAGCAGGGCAGGACAGGCGAACACCGGGGAGCTGTTTTTT
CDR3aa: CASRAGQANTGELFF

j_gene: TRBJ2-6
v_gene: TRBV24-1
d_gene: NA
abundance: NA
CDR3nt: TGTGCCACCAGTGATCCCCCCGGGTCTGGGGCCAACGTCCTGACTTTC
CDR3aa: CATSDPPGSGANVLTF

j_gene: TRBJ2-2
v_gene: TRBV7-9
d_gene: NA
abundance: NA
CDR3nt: TGTGCCAGCAGCTTAGGCGGAGGCAGGGACACCGGGGAGCTGTTTTTT
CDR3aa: CASSLGGGRDTGELFF

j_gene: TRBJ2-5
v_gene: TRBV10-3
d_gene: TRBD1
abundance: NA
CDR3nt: TGTGCCATCAGTGACCGGCCGGCGGGGACAGGAGAGACCCAGTACTTC
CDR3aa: CAISDRPAGTGETQYF

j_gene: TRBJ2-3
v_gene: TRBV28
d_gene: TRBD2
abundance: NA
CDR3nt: TGTGCCAGCAGTCCCTACGTACGGGAGGGGGCAGATACGCAGTATTTT
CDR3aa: CASSPYVREGADTQYF

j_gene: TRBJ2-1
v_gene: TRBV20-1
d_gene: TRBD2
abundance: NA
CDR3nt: TGCAGTGCTAGAGATGCTTTAGCGGGGGGGCTGAATGAGCAGTTCTTC
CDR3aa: CSARDALAGGLNEQFF

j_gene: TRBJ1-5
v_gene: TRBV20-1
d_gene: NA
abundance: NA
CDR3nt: TGCAGTGCTAGAGATCGGGGGACTGCTTTTAAGCCCCAGCATTTT
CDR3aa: CSARDRGTAFKPQHF

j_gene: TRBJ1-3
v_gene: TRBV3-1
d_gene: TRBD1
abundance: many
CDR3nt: TGTGCCAGCAGCCCCGGGACAGCTGGAAACACCATATATTTT
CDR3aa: CASSPGTAGNTIYF

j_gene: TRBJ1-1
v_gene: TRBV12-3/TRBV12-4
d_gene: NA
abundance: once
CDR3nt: TGTGCCAGCAGTTTAAGTCCGGACGGTGGAACTGAAGCTTTCTTT
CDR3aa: CASSLSPDGGTEAFF

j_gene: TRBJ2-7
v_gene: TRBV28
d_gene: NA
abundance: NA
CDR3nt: TGTGCCAGCAGTTTACGGACCTTCTACGAGCAGTACTTC
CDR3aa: CASSLRTFYEQYF

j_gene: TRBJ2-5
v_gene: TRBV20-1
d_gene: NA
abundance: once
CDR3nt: TGCAGTGCGACCTTAAGAGAGACCCAGTACTTC
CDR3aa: CSATLRETQYF

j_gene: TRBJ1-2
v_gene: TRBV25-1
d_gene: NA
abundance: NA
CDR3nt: TGTGCCAGCAGGACGGTCAACTATGGCTACACCTTC
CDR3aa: CASRTVNYGYTF

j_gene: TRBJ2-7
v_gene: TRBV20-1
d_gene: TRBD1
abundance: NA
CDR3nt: TGCAGTGCTAGGAAACCGGGACAGCCCTACGAGCAGTACTTC
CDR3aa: CSARKPGQPYEQYF

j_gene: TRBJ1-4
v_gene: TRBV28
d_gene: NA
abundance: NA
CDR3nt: TGTGCCAGCAGTGCCGCTCAGGGGTCGCATGAAAAACTGTTTTTT
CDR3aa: CASSAAQGSHEKLFF

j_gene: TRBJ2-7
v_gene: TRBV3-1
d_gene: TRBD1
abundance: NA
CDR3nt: TGTGCCAGCAGGCACCGGGACAGAGCCTACGAGCAGTACTTC
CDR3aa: CASRHRDRAYEQYF

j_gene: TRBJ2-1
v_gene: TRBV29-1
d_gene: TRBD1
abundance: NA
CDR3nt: TGCAGCGTTGGGCCATCCGGGACAGCCAACAATGAGCAGTTCTTC
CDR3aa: CSVGPSGTANNEQFF

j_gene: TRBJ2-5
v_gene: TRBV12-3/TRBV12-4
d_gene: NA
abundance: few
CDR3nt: TGTGCCAGCAGTTTAGGTTATGGGGCGGGAGAGACCCAGTACTTC
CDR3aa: CASSLGYGAGETQYF

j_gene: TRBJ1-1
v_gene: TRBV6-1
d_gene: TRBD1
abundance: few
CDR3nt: TGTGCCAGCAGTGATCAGGGGGCCATGAACACTGAAGCTTTCTTT
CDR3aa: CASSDQGAMNTEAFF

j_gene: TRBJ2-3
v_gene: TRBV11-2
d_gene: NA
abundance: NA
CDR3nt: TGTGCCAGCAGCTTTAATAGAGGGTACAGCACAGATACGCAGTATTTT
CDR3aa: CASSFNRGYSTDTQYF

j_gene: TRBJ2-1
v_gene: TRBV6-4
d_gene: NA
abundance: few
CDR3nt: TGTGCCAGCAGTGACTCGGCAACAGGGCGTTACAATGAGCAGTTCTTC
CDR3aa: CASSDSATGRYNEQFF

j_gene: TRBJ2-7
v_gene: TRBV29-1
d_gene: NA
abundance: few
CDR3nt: TGCAGCGCGGGCTCTGGGCAGGCGTTCGAGCAGTACTTC
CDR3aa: CSAGSGQAFEQYF

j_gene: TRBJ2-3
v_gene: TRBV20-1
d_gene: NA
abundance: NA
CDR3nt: TGCAGTGGGGAACTGGGGCCAGGCACAGATACGCAGTATTTT
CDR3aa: CSGELGPGTDTQYF

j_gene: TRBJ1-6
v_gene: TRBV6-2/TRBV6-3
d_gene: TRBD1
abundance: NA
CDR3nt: TGTGCCAGCAGTTACGGGGACAGGGGCTATTCACCCCTCCACTTT
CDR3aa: CASSYGDRGYSPLHF

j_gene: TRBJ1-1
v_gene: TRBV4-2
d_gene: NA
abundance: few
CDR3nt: TGTGCCAGCAGCCAAGAAGTGAGCGGAGGACGCCCTCCAGCTTTCTTT
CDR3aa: CASSQEVSGGRPPAFF

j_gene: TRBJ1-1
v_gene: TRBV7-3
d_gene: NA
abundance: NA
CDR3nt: TGTGCCTGCAGAACAAACCTGAACACTGAAGCTTTCTTT
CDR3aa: CACRTNLNTEAFF

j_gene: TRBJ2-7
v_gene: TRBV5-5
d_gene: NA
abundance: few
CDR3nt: TGTGCCAGCAGCTTGTGGGCAGCTTTCTACGAGCAGTACTTC
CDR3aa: CASSLWAAFYEQYF

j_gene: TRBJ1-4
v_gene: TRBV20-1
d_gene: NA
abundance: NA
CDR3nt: TGCAGTGCTGCTGGACGGGGTAATGAAAAACTGTTTTTT
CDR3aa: CSAAGRGNEKLFF

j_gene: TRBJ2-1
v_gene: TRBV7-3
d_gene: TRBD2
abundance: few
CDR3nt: TGTGCCAGCAGCTTAACCGTTTCTAGCGGGGGGTCCTTTGGCCCCTACAATGAGCAGTTCTTC
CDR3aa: CASSLTVSSGGSFGPYNEQFF

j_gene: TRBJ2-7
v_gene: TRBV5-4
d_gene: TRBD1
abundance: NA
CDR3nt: TGTGCCAGCAGTTCGGACAGGCCTAACTCCGACTCCTACGAGCAGTACTTC
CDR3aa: CASSSDRPNSDSYEQYF

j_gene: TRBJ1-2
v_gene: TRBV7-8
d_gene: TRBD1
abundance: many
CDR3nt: TGTGCCAGCAGCTTAGGCGGACAGGGATATGGCTACACCTTC
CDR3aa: CASSLGGQGYGYTF

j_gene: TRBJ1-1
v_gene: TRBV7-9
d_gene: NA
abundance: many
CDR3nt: TGTGCCAGCAGCCCCGGGACGAACACTGAAGCTTTCTTT
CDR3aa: CASSPGTNTEAFF